These 32 T cell receptor beta chains were all obtained from the same sample, sequenced in a study of T cells in Graves' hyperthyroidism and ophthalmopathy. RNA transcripts gave rise to amplified TCR beta CDR3 regions. A set of HTBI primers served as the primers for a first-round RT-PCR of the TCR CDR3. TCRdb used MiXCR to reprocess the multiplex PCR reads, holding one entry per CDR3 protein. The sample consists of more than 550,000 distinct CDR3 sequences, around a sixth of them appearing once. The sequencing sample was made of blood. All receptors derive from a woman between 50 and 59 years old with Graves' hyperthyroidism that later progressed to Graves' ophthalmopathy.

At least ten counts were recorded for this clonotype. The chain is built from TRBV12-5 and TRBJ2-7; D might be TRBD1 or TRBD2, each matching 5 bases. There are 13 residues in the CDR3. From germline, CDR1 is LGHNT and CDR2 FRNRAP. Trimming removed 7 bases from V and 5 bases from J, with 15 bases in between. CDR3 amino acids: CASAVGTLDEQYF. CDR3 nucleotides: TGTGCTAGTGCCGTGGGGACGTTGGACGAGCAGTACTTC.

J is TRBJ1-2 and V is TRBV20-1; maybe TRBD1 (5 bases). The CDR3 length is 12 residues. Germline CDR1 and CDR2: DFQATT and SNEGSKA (reference sequence). The V gene lost 3 bases and the J gene lost 5 bases, with 10 bases spanning the gap. This CDR3 reads CSASKGNYGYTF. In nucleotides, the CDR3 is TGCAGTGCTAGCAAGGGGAATTATGGCTACACCTTC.

This clonotype has a count of ten or more. The V gene is TRBV11-2, the J gene TRBJ2-1; D perhaps matches TRBD2 (6 bases). The germline V and J ends were trimmed by 5 bases and 10 bases, with 21 bases remaining between them. Germline V gene data show CDR1 as SGHAT and CDR2 as FQNNGV. The CDR3 consists of 15 residues. CDR3 coding DNA: TGTGCCAGCAGCAACCATTGGGGGGATAGCAGGGAGCAGTTCTTC. Protein product: CASSNHWGDSREQFF.

The V call is TRBV20-1, the J call TRBJ2-1, with TRBD1 matching 8 bases. This CDR3 comprises 16 residues. CDR1 and CDR2 (germline): DFQATT, SNEGSKA (reference sequence). The ends lost 0 bases at V and 0 bases at J; junction bases unmatched: 4. CDR3 DNA: TGCAGTGCTAGAGATCAGGGGGCAGGCTCCTACAATGAGCAGTTCTTC. It is translated as CSARDQGAGSYNEQFF.

The table lists this clonotype with a few counts. J is TRBJ1-2 and V is TRBV7-9; D unresolved. The germline V gene has CDR1 SEHNR and CDR2 FQNEAQ (reference sequence). V dropped 5 bases and J dropped 6 bases, with 10 bases sitting between them. The CDR3 sequence is 12 residues long. This CDR3 is CASSRHSDGYTF. Here the CDR3 DNA reads TGTGCCAGCAGCCGTCACAGCGATGGCTACACCTTC.

In its sample, this clonotype was seen many times. V usage is TRBV18 and J usage is TRBJ1-1; D unresolved. Germline V gene lookup returns CDR1 KGHSH and CDR2 LQKENI. V lost 3 bases, J lost 5 bases, and 10 bases lay in between. This CDR3 spans 13 amino acids. The CDR3 DNA follows: TGTGCCAGCTCACCGAGGGCGGGTACTGAAGCTTTCTTT. It is translated as CASSPRAGTEAFF. The variable domain in full, with the rest retrieved from reference TRBV18 and TRBJ1-1, is NAGVMQNPRHLVRRRGQEARLRCSPMKGHSHVYWYRQLPEEGLKFMVYLQKENIIDESGMPKERFSAEFPKEGPSILRIQQVVRGDSAAYFCASSPRAGTEAFFGQGTRLTVV.

This chain joins TRBV5-4 and TRBJ2-1; D is possibly TRBD1 or TRBD2 (5 bases each). The CDR3 is made up of 13 amino acids. Germline-derived CDR1 and CDR2 are SGHNT and YYREEE (reference sequence). V was shortened by 4 bases and J by 6 bases, with 11 bases between the two germline ends. CDR3 nucleotides: TGTGCCAGCAGCCACGTTGGGGGCAATGAGCAGTTCTTC. Residues: CASSHVGGNEQFF.

This clonotype was counted a few times. This sequence joins TRBV19 and TRBJ1-1; weak D call: TRBD1 (5 bases). V was clipped by 2 bases and J by 5 bases, with 15 bases between them. The CDR3 has 15 residues. Germline CDR1 LNHDA, CDR2 SQIVND (reference sequence). The CDR3 region is CASSIMPQGRTEAFF. CDR3 in DNA: TGTGCCAGTAGTATAATGCCCCAGGGAAGGACTGAAGCTTTCTTT.

This clonotype was seen at least ten times. The rearrangement joins TRBV12-3 or TRBV12-4 to TRBJ2-1; TRBD1 matches 8 bases. V lost 5 bases to trimming and J lost 6 bases; unmatched junction nucleotides: 6. The CDR3 has 14 amino acids. The CDR3 coding sequence is TGTGCCAGCAGTCAACAGGGGGTTCTCAATGAGCAGTTCTTC. Protein: CASSQQGVLNEQFF.

This chain joins TRBV5-1 and TRBJ2-3; TRBD2 is a possible D gene (6 bases). Deletions cut 0 bases from V and 0 bases from J, with 11 bases between. Germline V gene data show CDR1 as SGHRS and CDR2 as YFSETQ. The CDR3 is 16 amino acids. The CDR3 reads CASSLGGRGSTDTQYF. CDR3 coding DNA: TGCGCCAGCAGCTTGGGTGGGCGGGGCAGCACAGATACGCAGTATTTT.

There are a few counts of this clonotype. The chain joins TRBV9 to TRBJ2-3, with D perhaps given as TRBD1 or TRBD2 (6 bases each). Germline values: CDR1 SGDLS, CDR2 YYNGEE. The CDR3 is made up of 16 amino acids. Trimming stripped 0 bases from V and 1 base from J, with 12 bases between. The CDR3 nucleotides are TGTGCCAGCAGCGTAGGAGGGGGGTGGGGCACAGATACGCAGTATTTT. Protein product: CASSVGGGWGTDTQYF.

This clonotype occurred many times. This rearrangement joins TRBV29-1 to TRBJ1-1; 7 nucleotides line up with TRBD1. The length of the CDR3 is 13 residues. Germline loops: CDR1 SQVTM, CDR2 ANQGSEA. The trim removed 6 bases at V and 2 bases at J, leaving 6 bases unmatched. The CDR3 sequence is CSVDREGNTEAFF. Here the CDR3 DNA reads TGCAGCGTAGACAGGGAGGGAAACACTGAAGCTTTCTTT.

This clonotype occurred many times. The V and J genes are TRBV11-2 and TRBJ1-1; D perhaps matches TRBD1 (5 bases). The CDR3 consists of 13 residues. From germline, CDR1 is SGHAT and CDR2 FQNNGV. Trimming cost V 5 bases and J 11 bases, with 18 bases left between them. For the CDR3, the DNA is TGTGCCAGCAGCCTCGCCGGACATCCGGTGGCTTTCTTT. It codes for CASSLAGHPVAFF.

This clonotype was seen more than once but under ten times. The V gene is TRBV29-1, the J gene TRBJ1-1; no definite D call. The CDR3 contains 13 residues. CDR1 and CDR2 from the germline V gene are SQVTM and ANQGSEA. Trimming cost V 6 bases and J 1 base, with 12 bases left between them. The CDR3 nucleotides are TGCAGCGTCCCTGTCCCCCCGAACACTGAAGCTTTCTTT. The encoded protein is CSVPVPPNTEAFF. The variable domain in full, with the rest retrieved from reference TRBV29-1 and TRBJ1-1, is SAVISQKPSRDICQRGTSLTIQCQVDSQVTMMFWYRQQPGQSLTLIATANQGSEATYESGFVIDKFPISRPNLTFSTLTVSNMSPEDSSIYLCSVPVPPNTEAFFGQGTRLTVV.

This clonotype appeared a few times. The chain is built from TRBV11-2 and TRBJ2-1; 8 positions match TRBD2. Per germline, CDR1 SGHAT and CDR2 FQNNGV. This CDR3 is built from 16 residues. Losses at the gene ends were 5 bases for V and 3 bases for J; bases not matched to a gene: 9. The CDR3 DNA reads TGTGCCAGCAGCCGCACTAGCGGAAATCTCTACAATGAGCAGTTCTTC. Encoded protein: CASSRTSGNLYNEQFF.

This clonotype was seen repeatedly, ten times or more. The chain carries TRBV20-1 and TRBJ2-7, with D hard to call. The CDR3 spans 10 residues. Trimming removed 3 bases from V and 6 bases from J, with 6 bases in between. The germline CDR1 and CDR2 sequences are DFQATT and SNEGSKA (reference sequence). The CDR3 is CSASHGEQYF. DNA of the CDR3: TGCAGTGCTAGTCATGGCGAGCAGTACTTC.

This clonotype was observed a handful of times. One junction end does not reproduce the germline sequence, and a read error may be involved. V is TRBV4-1 and J is TRBJ2-2, with TRBD1 matching 8 bases. Per the germline V gene, CDR1 is MGHRA and CDR2 is YSYEKL. The CDR3 covers 15 residues. The DNA of the CDR3 is TGCGCCAGCAGACAAGACAGGGGGAACACCGGGGAGCTGTTTTTT. This encodes CASRQDRGNTGELFF.

Only a few counts were recorded for this clonotype. The chain uses TRBV12-3 or TRBV12-4 and TRBJ1-4; D not resolved. V shed 6 bases and J shed 14 bases, with 25 bases lying between them. This CDR3 is built from 15 residues. CDR3 sequence reads: CASSQNEDPPTRLFF. In DNA form, the CDR3 reads TGTGCCAGCAGCCAAAACGAGGACCCCCCGACGCGTCTGTTTTTT.

This clonotype was observed at least ten times. The chain is built from TRBV20-1 and TRBJ1-1, with a tentative D call TRBD1 (5 bases). The germline V and J ends were trimmed by 3 bases and 6 bases, with 14 bases remaining between them. The V gene's germline CDR1 is DFQATT and CDR2 SNEGSKA (reference sequence). CDR3 size: 13 residues. The CDR3 protein is CSASFRVEPEAFF. CDR3 bases: TGCAGTGCTAGTTTCAGGGTTGAACCTGAAGCTTTCTTT.

This clonotype was found a few times. V gene TRBV20-1 combines with J gene TRBJ1-1; 7 positions match TRBD1. V lost 7 bases, J lost 2 bases, and 7 bases stayed unmatched. Germline V gene data show CDR1 as DFQATT and CDR2 as SNEGSKA (reference sequence). The CDR3 has 13 residues. The CDR3 loop reads CSVHRGGNTEAFF. The CDR3 DNA is TGCAGTGTTCACAGGGGTGGAAACACTGAAGCTTTCTTT.

This clonotype occurred many times. The V and J genes are TRBV20-1 and TRBJ2-7; D perhaps matches TRBD1 (6 bases). This CDR3 is built from 13 residues. Germline CDR1 is DFQATT and CDR2 is SNEGSKA (reference sequence). Trimming took off 4 bases at V and 4 bases at J, with 14 bases between the two ends. CDR3 residues: CSATQGLTYEQYF. For the CDR3, the DNA is TGCAGTGCTACTCAGGGGCTGACGTACGAGCAGTACTTC.

The chain recombines TRBV15 with TRBJ2-6; the D is unclear. The germline CDR1 and CDR2 sequences are LNHNV and YYDKDF (reference sequence). This CDR3 comprises 16 residues. The V and J ends lost 0 bases and 0 bases respectively, with 6 bases between them. Here the CDR3 reads CATSRERGSGANVLTF. In DNA form, the CDR3 reads TGTGCCACCAGCAGAGAACGAGGCTCTGGGGCCAACGTCCTGACTTTC.

This rearrangement joins TRBV5-1 to TRBJ1-5; 8 nucleotides agree with TRBD1. After removal of 5 bases from V and 4 bases from J, the junction contained 8 bases not matched to a gene. Per the germline V gene, CDR1 is SGHRS and CDR2 is YFSETQ. This CDR3 has 15 amino acids. The CDR3 nucleotides read TGCGCCAGCAGTTTAACAACAGGGGGGAATCAGCCCCAGCATTTT. Its translation: CASSLTTGGNQPQHF. The full variable domain, its missing parts supplied by reference TRBV5-1 and TRBJ1-5, is KAGVTQTPRYLIKTRGQQVTLSCSPISGHRSVSWYQQTPGQGLQFLFEYFSETQRNKGNFPGRFSGRQFSNSRSEMNVSTLELGDSALYLCASSLTTGGNQPQHFGDGTRLSIL.

This clonotype was picked up many times. V usage is TRBV12-3 or TRBV12-4 and J usage is TRBJ1-4, with 7 nucleotides matching TRBD1. J was trimmed by 3 bases and V by 6 bases; bases with no gene match: 7. The CDR3 extends over 15 amino acids. DNA for the CDR3: TGTGCCAGCAGCCTTACAGGGGTTTCTAATGAAAAACTGTTTTTT. Its translation is CASSLTGVSNEKLFF.

This clonotype came up a few times. The V and J genes are TRBV6-2 or TRBV6-3 and TRBJ1-1, with D possibly being TRBD1 (6 bases). CDR1 and CDR2 (germline): MNHEY, SVGEGT. CDR3 size: 14 residues. Trimming cost V 4 bases and J 0 bases, with 9 bases left between them. CDR3 in DNA: TGTGCCAGCAGTTGGGACATATTGAACACTGAAGCTTTCTTT. Protein product: CASSWDILNTEAFF.

This clonotype showed up many times. Written as DNA, the CDR3 is TGTGCCAGCTCACCCGACAGGAACAATCAGCCCCAGCATTTT. Protein sequence: CASSPDRNNQPQHF. The chain has TRBV18 and TRBJ1-5; D might be TRBD1 (6 bases). Trimming stripped 3 bases from V and 3 bases from J, with 9 bases between. The germline CDR1 and CDR2 sequences are KGHSH and LQKENI. The CDR3 is made up of 14 amino acids.

This clonotype was counted at least ten times. The chain uses TRBV3-1 and TRBJ2-1; D gene ambiguous. Germline lookup yields CDR1 LGHDT and CDR2 YNNKEL (reference sequence). Between the trimmed V and J ends, which lost 0 bases and 0 bases, there was a span of 15 bases. CDR3 length: 18 residues. CDR3 amino acids: CASSQEFRDWSSYNEQFF. The CDR3 region has the DNA TGTGCCAGCAGCCAAGAGTTTCGTGATTGGAGCTCCTACAATGAGCAGTTCTTC.

The chain couples TRBV20-1 to TRBJ2-2; tentatively, D is TRBD1 (6 bases). From germline, CDR1 is DFQATT and CDR2 SNEGSKA (reference sequence). This CDR3 comprises 13 residues. V dropped 5 bases and J dropped 3 bases, with 10 bases sitting between them. The CDR3 nucleotides read TGCAGTGCTTACAGGGCTGACACCGGGGAGCTGTTTTTT. This gives the protein CSAYRADTGELFF.

This rearrangement joins TRBV7-8 to TRBJ2-5; the match to TRBD1 covers 7 bases. Losses at the gene ends were 8 bases for V and 4 bases for J; bases not matched to a gene: 13. The CDR3 consists of 15 residues. Germline CDR1 is SGHVS and CDR2 is FQNEAQ. The CDR3 spells CASSAVGTDSETQYF. The CDR3 nucleotides read TGTGCCAGCTCGGCGGTAGGGACAGACTCAGAGACCCAGTACTTC. Full variable domain (remainder filled in from reference TRBV7-8 and TRBJ2-5): GAGVSQSPRYKVAKRGQDVALRCDPISGHVSLFWYQQALGQGPEFLTYFQNEAQLDKSGLPSDRFFAERPEGSVSTLKIQRTQQEDSAVYLCASSAVGTDSETQYFGPGTRLLVL.

The chain employs TRBV25-1 and TRBJ1-2; possibly TRBD1 for D (5 bases). This CDR3 is 14 amino acids long. V dropped 4 bases and J dropped 1 base, with 10 bases sitting between them. Germline V gene data show CDR1 as MGHDK and CDR2 as SYGVNS. CDR3 in DNA: TGTGCCAGCAGTGTAGGGACTCTTAACTATGGCTACACCTTC. Its protein product is CASSVGTLNYGYTF.

The chain couples TRBV25-1 to TRBJ2-2; D gene unclear. Trimming removed 4 bases at V and 3 bases at J, with 6 bases between. From germline, CDR1 is MGHDK and CDR2 SYGVNS. CDR3 size: 13 residues. Here the CDR3 DNA reads TGTGCCAGCAGTGGCGGATACACCGGGGAGCTGTTTTTT. Its translation is CASSGGYTGELFF.

The table lists this clonotype with many counts. This chain links TRBV12-3 or TRBV12-4 with TRBJ1-2; the match to TRBD1 covers 7 bases. Trimming at V came to 5 bases and at J to 4 bases, leaving 10 bases not matched to a gene. The CDR3 sequence is 15 residues long. The CDR3 is CASSPEASGGYGYTF. The CDR3 nucleotides read TGTGCCAGCAGTCCGGAGGCTTCAGGGGGCTATGGCTACACCTTC.